Below, 2 T cell receptor beta chains from the same sample are listed, as sequenced in a study of CD8+ T cells in alopecia areata. Following extraction, RNA underwent reverse transcription to cDNA, which served as the sequencing template. Using immunoSEQ multiplex PCR, the repertoire was profiled, and TCRdb retains in-frame clones only, with some absent. The repertoire consists of around 150,000 clones, with around 57% occurring once and the leading ten covering 4.5% to 5%. Material for sequencing was CD4+ T cells sorted from blood. The receptors come from a human donor in good health.

This clone was counted only a few times. The V call is TRBV15, the J call TRBJ1-1; perhaps TRBD1 as D (6 bases). Deletions cut 0 bases from V and 6 bases from J, with 11 bases between. Germline CDR1 LNHNV, CDR2 YYDKDF (reference sequence). CDR3 length equals 14 residues. CDR3 sequence: CATSREEEGAEAFF. As DNA, the CDR3 is TGTGCCACCAGCAGAGAGGAAGAGGGGGCTGAAGCTTTCTTT.

The chain links TRBV4-1 to TRBJ2-1, with 7 positions matching TRBD2. The CDR3 has 16 residues. From germline, CDR1 is MGHRA and CDR2 YSYEKL. Trimming cost V 0 bases and J 0 bases; bases outside gene matches: 2. CDR3 coding DNA: TGCGCCAGCAGCCAAGAACGCGGGAGCTCCTACAATGAGCAGTTCTTC. Its protein product is CASSQERGSSYNEQFF.